Presented here are 28 T cell receptor beta chains from one specimen sequenced in a study of T cells after yellow fever vaccination. TCRdb reanalysed the 5' RACE reads using MiXCR and keeps one entry per CDR3 protein. The sample carries around 360,000 distinct CDR3 sequences, approximately 10% recorded once. Sequenced here: PBMCs, sampled on the day of the first yellow fever vaccination. These receptors originate from a man aged 18 to 29 who received the YFV17D yellow fever vaccine.

This clonotype was found once. V usage is TRBV7-2 and J usage is TRBJ2-3; D is undetermined. V lost 3 bases and J lost 0, with 10 bases in between. Germline values: CDR1 SGHTA, CDR2 FQGNSA. This CDR3 spans 15 amino acids. The CDR3 coding sequence is TGTGCCAGCAGCTTGCATCCACCTAGCACAGATACGCAGTATTTT. Its protein is CASSLHPPSTDTQYF.

The V gene is TRBV20-1, the J gene TRBJ2-6; no definite D call. CDR3 length equals 18 residues. V was cut by 4 bases and J by 0 bases, with 19 bases left in between. The germline V gene encodes CDR1 DFQATT and CDR2 SNEGSKA (reference sequence). CDR3 bases: TGCAGTGCTAAACCGTGGATGATGGACCCCTCTGGGGCCAACGTCCTGACTTTC. Translating gives CSAKPWMMDPSGANVLTF.

This clonotype was detected a few times. V gene TRBV29-1 combines with J gene TRBJ1-2; D may be TRBD1 (6 bases). The CDR3 extends over 15 amino acids. Germline V CDR1 and CDR2: SQVTM, ANQGSEA. The V end was cut by 0 bases, the J end by 8 bases, with 19 bases between. CDR3: CSVEDRQGWVEGYTF. As DNA, the CDR3 is TGCAGCGTTGAAGATCGGCAGGGGTGGGTGGAGGGCTACACCTTC.

This clonotype was seen a handful of times. This chain links TRBV27 with TRBJ1-1; D gene ambiguous. Germline assignment: CDR1 MNHEY and CDR2 SMNVEV (reference sequence). The CDR3 loop spans 14 amino acids. The V gene lost 4 bases and the J gene lost 0 bases, with 9 bases spanning the gap. The CDR3 bases are TGTGCCAGCAGTTCAGGAGATCTGAACACTGAAGCTTTCTTT. Its protein product is CASSSGDLNTEAFF.

This clonotype was recorded at least ten times. The chain links TRBV10-3 to TRBJ1-3; no firm D call. Germline V CDR1 and CDR2: ENHRY, SYGVKD. The CDR3 runs 13 residues. Trimming pared 4 bases from V and 0 bases from J, leaving 4 bases between. Here the CDR3 reads CAISGSSGNTIYF. The DNA of the CDR3 is TGTGCCATCAGTGGCAGCTCTGGAAACACCATATATTTT.

This clonotype was seen a handful of times. V and J are TRBV9 and TRBJ2-3; 7 nucleotides agree with TRBD1. Germline V gives CDR1 SGDLS, CDR2 YYNGEE. The CDR3 loop spans 18 amino acids. V was pared by 4 bases and J by 3 bases, with 17 bases of the junction left unmatched. CDR3 sequence reads: CASSHLSVWDSPTDTQYF. In nucleotides, the CDR3 is TGTGCCAGCAGCCACTTGTCCGTGTGGGACAGTCCAACAGATACGCAGTATTTT.

This clonotype was observed many times. The CDR3 coding sequence is TGCAGTGCTAGAGATCGTAGCGGGGGTTACAATGAGCAGTTCTTC. This translates into CSARDRSGGYNEQFF. J is TRBJ2-1 and V is TRBV20-1; TRBD2 aligns across 9 bases. The CDR3 has 15 residues. Trimming cost V 0 bases and J 4 bases; bases outside gene matches: 4. CDR1 and CDR2 from the germline V gene are DFQATT and SNEGSKA (reference sequence).

The chain uses TRBV30 and TRBJ1-5; D is unresolved. CDR1 GTSNPN and CDR2 SVGIG come from the germline V gene (reference sequence). The CDR3 loop spans 13 amino acids. V gave up 5 bases and J gave up 4 bases, with 12 bases separating them. The CDR3 region has the DNA TGTGCCTGGGGAGAGACGGGGAATCAGCCCCAGCATTTT. Translated: CAWGETGNQPQHF.

The chain uses TRBV9 and TRBJ1-6, with D perhaps TRBD1 (5 bases). Germline-derived CDR1 and CDR2 are SGDLS and YYNGEE. V shed 2 bases and J shed 0 bases, with 9 bases lying between them. CDR3 length: 16 residues. CDR3 protein: CASSVTDSSYNSPLHF. In DNA form, the CDR3 reads TGTGCCAGCAGCGTGACAGACAGCTCCTATAATTCACCCCTCCACTTT.

V gene TRBV28 combines with J gene TRBJ2-1; 11 bases are a match to TRBD2. Germline V gives CDR1 MDHEN, CDR2 SYDVKM. The CDR3 length is 15 residues. J lost 9 bases, V lost 3 bases, and 7 bases had no gene match. CDR3 in DNA: TGTGCCAGCAGTTTTCAAGCTAGCGGGGGGCGTGAGCAGTTCTTC. The encoded protein is CASSFQASGGREQFF.

This clonotype was found a few times. This chain uses TRBV5-4 with TRBJ2-4; either TRBD1 or TRBD2 may fit D (7 bases each). The CDR3 contains 16 residues. V dropped 4 bases and J dropped 0 bases, with 14 bases sitting between them. Looked up from germline, CDR1 is SGHNT and CDR2 is YYREEE (reference sequence). Here the CDR3 DNA reads TGTGCCAGCAGCAGCGGGACAGTACTAGCCAAAAACATTCAGTACTTC. This gives the protein CASSSGTVLAKNIQYF.

This clonotype was picked up a small number of times. V usage is TRBV5-1 and J usage is TRBJ2-5, with 7 nucleotides matching TRBD1. The V segment lost 2 bases and the J segment 5 bases; nucleotides outside the gene matches: 9. CDR1 is SGHRS, CDR2 YFSETQ, per germline. The CDR3 loop spans 15 amino acids. The CDR3 loop reads CASSFRDRVPETQYF. CDR3 in DNA: TGCGCCAGCAGCTTCCGGGACAGAGTCCCGGAGACCCAGTACTTC.

Details on this clonotype: A junction end diverges from the germline sequence, so it may reflect a read error. The chain links TRBV29-1 to TRBJ1-1; TRBD1 aligns across 8 bases. CDR1 and CDR2 (germline): SQVTM, ANQGSEA. The CDR3 length is 12 residues. CDR3 sequence (DNA): TGCAGCGTTGAAGATCTTAATTGGACAGGGAGCTTT. The encoded protein is CSVEDLNWTGSF.

The rearrangement uses TRBV20-1 and TRBJ2-5, with no clear D. This CDR3 contains 13 residues. The ends were cut back, 3 bases at V and 5 bases at J, with 13 bases in the middle. Germline loops: CDR1 DFQATT, CDR2 SNEGSKA (reference sequence). Here the CDR3 reads CSARGGIGETQYF. The DNA for the CDR3 is TGCAGTGCTAGGGGTGGGATCGGGGAGACCCAGTACTTC.

The chain joins TRBV3-1 to TRBJ2-6, with D hard to call. The V gene lost 2 bases and the J gene lost 3 bases, with 5 bases spanning the gap. Germline V lookup: CDR1 LGHDT, CDR2 YNNKEL (reference sequence). The CDR3 contains 14 residues. CDR3 sequence reads: CASSQLDGANVLTF. For the CDR3, the DNA is TGTGCCAGCAGCCAATTGGATGGGGCCAACGTCCTGACTTTC.

This clonotype came up many times. The gene calls are TRBV12-3 or TRBV12-4 and TRBJ1-4; 7 nucleotides line up with TRBD1. Germline trimming cut 6 bases from V and 5 bases from J; bases unmatched to any gene: 6. The CDR3 has 14 amino acids. The CDR3 protein is CASRPTGVNEKLFF. CDR3 DNA: TGTGCCAGCAGGCCCACAGGGGTAAATGAAAAACTGTTTTTT.

Only a few counts were recorded for this clonotype. The chain carries TRBV5-5 and TRBJ1-3; D not certain. CDR1 is SGHKS, CDR2 YYEKEE, per germline (reference sequence). Between the trimmed V and J ends, which lost 0 bases and 0 bases, there was a span of 10 bases. CDR3 size: 16 residues. CDR3: CASSLGRIVSGNTIYF. CDR3 coding DNA: TGTGCCAGCAGCTTGGGGCGGATTGTCTCTGGAAACACCATATATTTT.

A few counts support this clonotype. The chain employs TRBV9 and TRBJ1-4; TRBD1 matches 8 bases. Germline CDR1 SGDLS, CDR2 YYNGEE. The CDR3 has 14 amino acids. V lost 4 bases, J lost 7 bases, and 6 bases stayed unmatched. The chain's CDR3 is CASSLTGEGEKLFF. The CDR3 nucleotides read TGTGCCAGCAGCCTGACAGGGGAGGGTGAAAAACTGTTTTTT.

The V and J genes are TRBV12-3 or TRBV12-4 and TRBJ2-1; D remains ambiguous. There are 15 residues in the CDR3. Trimming removed 6 bases from V and 9 bases from J, with 21 bases in between. CDR3 residues: CASSPRVASEVEQFF. The DNA of the CDR3 is TGTGCCAGCAGCCCCCGAGTCGCGTCCGAGGTTGAGCAGTTCTTC.

The rearrangement uses TRBV11-2 and TRBJ2-1; 9 nucleotides match TRBD2. This CDR3 contains 16 residues. Germline CDR1 is SGHAT and CDR2 is FQNNGV. J gave up 3 bases and V 4 bases, and 7 bases lay outside the gene matches. The CDR3 reads CASSSVAGAYYNEQFF. The CDR3 coding sequence is TGTGCCAGCAGCTCCGTAGCGGGGGCCTACTACAATGAGCAGTTCTTC.

The V call is TRBV20-1, the J call TRBJ1-1; no firm D call. The CDR3 is 14 amino acids. CDR1 and CDR2 (germline): DFQATT, SNEGSKA (reference sequence). Trimming stripped 3 bases from V and 1 base from J, with 12 bases between. CDR3 sequence: CSASPGSPNTEAFF. The CDR3 DNA follows: TGCAGTGCTAGCCCCGGCAGTCCGAACACTGAAGCTTTCTTT.

This clonotype was recorded a few times. The J gene is TRBJ2-2, the V gene TRBV7-2, with D perhaps TRBD1 (5 bases). Trimming left V 5 bases short and J 5 bases short, with 15 bases between. Germline assignment: CDR1 SGHTA and CDR2 FQGNSA. The CDR3 spans 15 residues. CDR3 region: CASSEQEIQTGELFF. The CDR3 region has the DNA TGTGCCAGCAGCGAACAGGAGATTCAAACCGGGGAGCTGTTTTTT.

This clonotype occurred a few times. The V and J genes are TRBV6-5 and TRBJ1-2, with a possible D match to TRBD1 (5 bases). CDR1 MNHEY and CDR2 SVGAGI come from the germline V gene. Trimming took 4 bases from V and 4 from J, leaving 13 bases between them. This CDR3 contains 14 residues. CDR3 nucleotide sequence: TGTGCCAGCAGTTCAGAGAGGGGCGCCTATGGCTACACCTTC. Translating it yields CASSSERGAYGYTF.

This clonotype has at least ten counts. The chain is built from TRBV7-9 and TRBJ2-5, with D possibly TRBD1 on 6 matching bases. The CDR3 is made up of 14 amino acids. The V gene's germline CDR1 is SEHNR and CDR2 FQNEAQ (reference sequence). V was pared by 4 bases and J by 1 base, with 10 bases between. The CDR3 protein is CASSSTGIQETQYF. The DNA of the CDR3 is TGTGCCAGCAGCTCGACAGGAATCCAAGAGACCCAGTACTTC.

The V and J genes are TRBV5-1 and TRBJ2-7; D is ambiguous. The CDR3 loop spans 14 amino acids. Trimming took off 1 base at V and 6 bases at J, with 14 bases between the two ends. The germline CDR1 and CDR2 sequences are SGHRS and YFSETQ. The CDR3 DNA sequence: TGCGCCAGCAGCTTGAGGAAACCCCAGTTCGAGCAGTACGTC. The encoded protein is CASSLRKPQFEQYV.

The V call is TRBV20-1, the J call TRBJ2-3; D unresolved. Trimming stripped 6 bases from V and 6 bases from J, with 10 bases between. CDR1 is DFQATT and CDR2 is SNEGSKA in the germline V gene (reference sequence). This CDR3 is built from 11 residues. Written as DNA, the CDR3 is TGCAGTGCCCTGAGCCGCGATACGCAGTATTTT. Translation: CSALSRDTQYF.

A few counts support this clonotype. The gene calls are TRBV29-1 and TRBJ2-5, with D possibly TRBD1 on 5 matching bases. CDR3 size: 14 residues. V was cut by 5 bases and J by 1 base, with 14 bases left in between. Germline V gene lookup returns CDR1 SQVTM and CDR2 ANQGSEA. The CDR3 protein is CSVQSRAGQETQYF. DNA of the CDR3: TGCAGCGTTCAGAGCAGGGCAGGCCAAGAGACCCAGTACTTC. The variable domain in full, completed from reference TRBV29-1 and TRBJ2-5, reads SAVISQKPSRDICQRGTSLTIQCQVDSQVTMMFWYRQQPGQSLTLIATANQGSEATYESGFVIDKFPISRPNLTFSTLTVSNMSPEDSSIYLCSVQSRAGQETQYFGPGTRLLVL.

CDR3 sequence reads: CASSSSAGPTYSYEQYF. The CDR3 DNA follows: TGTGCCAGCAGCTCCTCCGCCGGGCCGACATACTCCTACGAGCAGTACTTC. The rearrangement links TRBV7-9 to TRBJ2-7, with D uncertain. The CDR3 is 17 amino acids. Trimming removed 4 bases at V and 0 bases at J, with 19 bases between. CDR1 SEHNR and CDR2 FQNEAQ come from the germline V gene (reference sequence).